This TCR beta chain comes out of a study of T cell responses to AZD1222 COVID-19 vaccine. Assay: immunoSEQ multiplex PCR; the TCRdb copy retains only in-frame clones and omits some. The sample has some 150,000 clones, 85% to 95% seen once. Overall study findings and caveats: At study baseline, merely a handful of AZD1222 recipients were seropositive.

Comment on this clone: Its antigen remains unidentified.

The receptor's source is an adult in good health. The source was peripheral blood, collected on day 0 of MenACWY control vaccination.

CDR3 nucleotide sequence: TGTGCCAGCAGCTTGGGGCTCCAAGAGACCCAGTACTTC. The encoded protein is CASSLGLQETQYF. The chain has TRBV5-4 and TRBJ2-5; D uncertain. The length of the CDR3 is 13 residues. Germline V CDR1 and CDR2: SGHNT, YYREEE (reference sequence). V was shortened by 0 bases and J by 1 base, with 4 bases between the two germline ends.